A selection of T cell receptor beta chains follows, all from one sample in a study of T cell responses to AZD1222 COVID-19 vaccine. The repertoire was sequenced with immunoSEQ multiplex PCR; TCRdb's copy has only in-frame clones and lacks some. The sample has over 100,000 clones; around 87% are singletons. Sequencing used peripheral blood, obtained 28 days after the second AZD1222 dose. These receptors were taken from an adult who received the AZD1222 COVID-19 vaccine. The CDR3 runs from the conserved cysteine through the conserved F or W.

14 TRBV27 CASASGQGANGYTF
16 TRBV29-1 CSVQRDVDSGANVLTF
15 TRBV30 CAWEGLAGYQETQYF
17 TRBV30 CAWSGGRTSGSIDEQFF
16 TRBV2 CASSERATRNTGELFF
14 TRBV10-2 CASSERSEGDTQYF
13 TRBV27 CASSPQLNYGYTF
13 TRBV28 CASSLGHSYEQYF
15 TRBV15 CATSLRQDYNSPLHF
15 TRBV7-3 CASSLSPGDSYGYTF
16 TRBV19 CASSIPLAGRTGELFF
14 TRBV2 CASGDGGHQETQYF
14 TRBV7-8 CASSRKTSAETQYF
13 TRBV6-5 CASIVAGGYEQYF
15 TRBV28 CASLPYSGRPYEQYF
17 TRBV5-1 CASSLEVRVRLNTEAFF
16 TRBV7-9 CASSPEERGRLYGYTF
17 TRBV6-2/TRBV6-3 CASSYSPGGPPTDTQYF
17 TRBV10-3 CAISESGLAGGTDTQYF
15 TRBV25-1 CASSEPSASTGELFF
13 TRBV6-5 CASSYRGNTEAFF
16 TRBV4-2 CASSQGQGKRNEKLFF
16 TRBV7-2 CASSPIGTGGADTQYF
14 TRBV30 CASIEARPPYGYTF
15 TRBV6-5 CASSSTPSGYNEQFF